This is a list of T cell receptor beta chains from one sample in a study of OX40 agonist ivuxolimab in advanced cancers. Generated by immunoSEQ multiplex PCR, the TCRdb table keeps only in-frame clones and is missing some. The sample consists of 60,000 to 80,000 clones, 81% of them appearing once. This specimen was CD4+ or CD8+ T cells sorted from blood, taken in a trial of the OX40 agonist ivuxolimab. These receptors were taken from an adult with an advanced solid tumor such as melanoma, head and neck, liver or kidney cancer. Both conserved end residues are part of each CDR3. The D gene is left open where the match is weak. The listing skips clone size in some rows; elsewhere it reads once, few, many or a size class.

V	size	J	D	DNA	CDR3
TRBV7-2	.	TRBJ1-3	TRBD1	TGTGCCAGCAGCCATTACAGGACAGGGCTAAACACCATATATTTT	CASSHYRTGLNTIYF
TRBV30	.	TRBJ1-1	TRBD1	TGTGCCTGGAAGACAGGGGGCTGGAAGAACACTGAAGCTTTCTTT	CAWKTGGWKNTEAFF
TRBV2	.	TRBJ1-2	.	TGTGCCAGCAGTGTTATACTTCGAGGTTCGGATGGCTACACCTTC	CASSVILRGSDGYTF
TRBV4-2	.	TRBJ2-3	.	TGTGCCAGCAGCCAAGTTTTGAGTTTTCTGAATACGCAGTATTTT	CASSQVLSFLNTQYF
TRBV15	.	TRBJ2-1	.	TGTGCCACCAGTAGCGCACCTTTCCAGGACAATGAGCAGTTCTTC	CATSSAPFQDNEQFF
TRBV7-6	.	TRBJ1-6	TRBD1	TGTGCCAGCAGCTCGGGACAGGGCCTCTCACCCCTCCACTTT	CASSSGQGLSPLHF
TRBV9	.	TRBJ2-7	.	TGTGCCAGCAGCGCCCCCCCCAGCCTGGGCAGGGAGAGCTCCTACGAGCAGTACTTC	CASSAPPSLGRESSYEQYF
TRBV11-2	.	TRBJ2-7	.	TGTGCCAGCAGCACGCTCGACAGATACTACGAGCAGTACTTC	CASSTLDRYYEQYF
TRBV5-1	few	TRBJ1-6	TRBD1	TGCGCCAGCAGCACCGGACAGGCGGATAATTCACCCCTCCACTTT	CASSTGQADNSPLHF
TRBV16	few	TRBJ1-3	.	TGTGCCAGCAGCCAATCGAGCAGGGCTGGAAACACCATATATTTT	CASSQSSRAGNTIYF
TRBV2	once	TRBJ2-5	.	TGTGCCAGCAGTGAAGAAGAGACCCAGTACTTC	CASSEEETQYF
TRBV9	.	TRBJ1-4	.	TGTGCCAGCAGCGCCGGGACATCGGGTGAAAAACTGTCTTTT	CASSAGTSGEKLSF
TRBV2	.	TRBJ2-7	TRBD2	TGTGCCAGCAGTGAACGGACTAGGTACGAGCAGTACTTC	CASSERTRYEQYF
TRBV5-6	.	TRBJ1-2	.	TGTGCCAGCAGCTTAATCGACCGGGACTCTAACTATGGCTACACCTTC	CASSLIDRDSNYGYTF
TRBV11-3	medium-sized	TRBJ2-3	TRBD2	TGTGCCAGCAGCTTAGGGGATAGCGGGGGCGGGAATACGCAGTATTTT	CASSLGDSGGGNTQYF
TRBV7-3	.	TRBJ1-1	.	TGTGCCAGCAGCTTAAGTAGGCTCTCGAACACTGAAGCTTTCTTT	CASSLSRLSNTEAFF
TRBV25-1	.	TRBJ2-7	.	TGTGCCAGCAGTGACCACGGCCCGGGAGTCCACGAGCAGTACTTC	CASSDHGPGVHEQYF
TRBV7-3	.	TRBJ1-2	.	TGTGCCAGCAGCATGTGGGCCCTTAACTATGGCTACACCTTC	CASSMWALNYGYTF
TRBV7-9	.	TRBJ2-1	TRBD2	TGTGCCAGCAGCTATTCTAGCGGGAGGGGCAATGAGCAGTTCTTC	CASSYSSGRGNEQFF
TRBV11-2	.	TRBJ2-3	.	TGTGCCAGCAGGGCCGGTGGGGCCGTTCGTACAGATACGCAGTATTTT	CASRAGGAVRTDTQYF
TRBV15	.	TRBJ2-5	TRBD1	TGTGCCACCAGCAGGGACAGGGGGCAAGAGACCCAGTACTTC	CATSRDRGQETQYF
TRBV5-1	.	TRBJ1-6	.	TGCGCCAGCAGCTTGGCAAGTCCTAATTCACCCCTCCACTTT	CASSLASPNSPLHF
TRBV5-6	.	TRBJ2-5	.	TGTGCCAGCAGCTTGAACTTACAAGAGACCCAGTACTTC	CASSLNLQETQYF
TRBV7-2	.	TRBJ2-5	TRBD2	TGTGCCAGCAGCTTAGCACTAGCGGGGGGGTATCAAGAGACCCAGTACTTC	CASSLALAGGYQETQYF
TRBV9	.	TRBJ1-3	.	TGTGCCAGCAGCCCCGGGGGGTATAGTGGAAACACCATATATTTT	CASSPGGYSGNTIYF
TRBV6-5	.	TRBJ2-7	.	TGTGCCAGCAGTTACGCGGCGGGGGCCCCCTACGAGCAGTACTTC	CASSYAAGAPYEQYF
TRBV2	.	TRBJ2-1	.	TGTGCCAGCATGGACGGGTACAATGAGCAGTTCTTC	CASMDGYNEQFF
TRBV6-6	.	TRBJ1-5	.	TGTGCCAGCAGTTCCAGGTCCGGTCAGCCCCAGCATTTT	CASSSRSGQPQHF
TRBV30	once	TRBJ2-1	TRBD2	TGTGCCTGGAGTGTAGGGAGCGGGACTTACAATGAGCAGTTCTTC	CAWSVGSGTYNEQFF
TRBV6-5	.	TRBJ1-4	.	TGTGCCAGCAGTACATCGACCTTACCGAATGAAAAACTGTTTTTT	CASSTSTLPNEKLFF
TRBV6-5	.	TRBJ1-4	TRBD1	TGTGCCAGCAGTTACCAGTCGGGGACAGGTGATGAAAAACTGTTTTTT	CASSYQSGTGDEKLFF
TRBV5-6	.	TRBJ2-1	.	TGTGCCAGCAGCTTGTTTGTCAGCGGCCCGGGTAATGAGCAGTTCTTC	CASSLFVSGPGNEQFF
TRBV4-1	.	TRBJ2-3	TRBD1	TGCGCCAGCAGCCAGACAGGGTGGACAGATACGCAGTATTTT	CASSQTGWTDTQYF